This TCR beta chain appears in the sequencing data of a study of early T cells in non-severe SARS-CoV-2 infection. MiXCR, run by TCRdb on the 5' RACE reads, gives a single entry per CDR3 protein. The repertoire holds under 65,000 distinct CDR3 sequences, with 12% as singletons. Germline V gives CDR1 WSHSY, CDR2 SAAADI. V shed 6 bases and J 5 bases; nucleotides not matched to a gene: 11. The CDR3 has 16 residues. Sequences were obtained from whole blood. The source is an adult who was a healthcare worker with PCR-confirmed SARS-CoV-2 infection or an uninfected control (not recorded which). The chain has TRBV10-2 and TRBJ1-5, with TRBD1 matching 9 bases. The CDR3 DNA reads TGCGCCAGCAGATCCGACAGGGGGGGTATACATCAGCCCCAGCATTTT. It specifies CASRSDRGGIHQPQHF.